The 21 T cell receptor beta chains in this list originate from one sample, sequenced in a study of blood T cells in healthy people across ages. Primers used in a second PCR of about 6 to 11 cycles were a sample-barcoded 5' primer and a J-beta primer mix. TCRdb ran MiXCR on the 5' RACE reads and lists one entry per CDR3 protein. This sample has around 1,000,000 distinct CDR3 sequences; under 40% occur once, and the top ten carry 10% to 15%. Input material: blood. Receptor source: a man aged 18 to 30 in good health.

V gene TRBV4-1 combines with J gene TRBJ1-2; weak D call: TRBD1 (5 bases). The CDR3 totals 16 residues. Germline CDR1 is MGHRA and CDR2 is YSYEKL. Trimming took 4 bases from V and 1 from J, leaving 16 bases between them. CDR3 bases: TGCGCCAGCAGCCTAACCCGGGACTCCTTTAACTATGGCTACACCTTC. Translated: CASSLTRDSFNYGYTF.

J is TRBJ1-2 and V is TRBV30, with TRBD1 as a possible D gene (6 bases). Trimming pared 7 bases from V and 11 bases from J, leaving 14 bases between. The CDR3 is 10 amino acids. Germline V gene lookup returns CDR1 GTSNPN and CDR2 SVGIG (reference sequence). CDR3 bases: TGTGCCTCACAGGGACCCGGATACACCTTC. Amino acids: CASQGPGYTF.

V gene TRBV6-4 combines with J gene TRBJ2-7, with D unresolved. The V end lost 5 bases, the J end lost 2 bases, and 16 bases lay between the germline ends. In germline, CDR1 is MRHNA, CDR2 SNTAGT. The CDR3 sequence is 15 residues long. The CDR3 DNA reads as TGTGCCAGCAGTCCTACTCGTGGCATTACCTACGAGCAGTACTTC. It is translated as CASSPTRGITYEQYF.

This clonotype was counted a single time. This chain uses TRBV29-1 with TRBJ2-4; tentatively, D is TRBD1 (7 bases). TRBJ2-5 explains the end of the DNA better; the J call may be wrong. The CDR3 spans 15 residues. Germline V CDR1 and CDR2: SQVTM, ANQGSEA. CDR3 DNA: TGCAGCGTTGAAGGGAGGGACAGACCCCAAGAGACCCAGTACTTC. Amino acids: CSVEGRDRPQETQYF.

This clonotype has only a few counts. The rearrangement joins TRBV5-1 to TRBJ2-3, with D perhaps being TRBD1 or TRBD2 (5 bases each). Germline CDR1 and CDR2: SGHRS and YFSETQ. There are 16 residues in the CDR3. The germline V and J ends were trimmed by 1 base and 2 bases, with 14 bases remaining between them. As DNA, the CDR3 is TGCGCCAGCAGCTTGCCGGGACCCAGAATCACAGATACGCAGTATTTT. It specifies CASSLPGPRITDTQYF.

This clonotype was counted between two and nine times. The chain has TRBV7-9 and TRBJ1-2; perhaps TRBD1 as D (5 bases). This CDR3 comprises 14 residues. V was trimmed by 5 bases and J by 5 bases, leaving 15 bases between them. Looked up from germline, CDR1 is SEHNR and CDR2 is FQNEAQ (reference sequence). For the CDR3, the DNA is TGTGCCAGCAGCCTAAAAGGGGTGAAGTATGGCTACACCTTC. Translation gives CASSLKGVKYGYTF. The variable domain in full, completed from reference TRBV7-9 and TRBJ1-2, reads DTGVSQNPRHKITKRGQNVTFRCDPISEHNRLYWYRQTLGQGPEFLTYFQNEAQLEKSRLLSDRFSAERPKGSFSTLEIQRTEQGDSAMYLCASSLKGVKYGYTFGSGTRLTVV.

The rearrangement joins TRBV27 to TRBJ2-7; D possibly corresponds to TRBD1 (5 bases). The assigned J gene may be wrong: the sequence end matches TRBJ2-5 better. This CDR3 region has 14 residues. Germline-derived CDR1 and CDR2 are MNHEY and SMNVEV (reference sequence). Here the CDR3 DNA reads TGTGCCAGCAGTTTATCCGGCAGGGCGAAGACCCAGTACTTC. Its translation: CASSLSGRAKTQYF.

The V call is TRBV3-1, the J call TRBJ2-5, with a possible D match to TRBD2 (5 bases). CDR1 and CDR2 (germline): LGHDT, YNNKEL (reference sequence). The CDR3 spans 13 residues. Trimming took 1 base from V and 4 from J, leaving 7 bases between them. The CDR3 loop reads CASSQGTLETQYF. In DNA form, the CDR3 reads TGTGCCAGCAGCCAAGGGACTTTAGAGACCCAGTACTTC.

This clonotype was seen a handful of times. The chain couples TRBV19 to TRBJ1-2; D ambiguous. V was cut by 6 bases and J by 5 bases, with 16 bases left in between. Per germline, CDR1 LNHDA and CDR2 SQIVND (reference sequence). This CDR3 spans 14 amino acids. This CDR3 reads CASSIPGGVYGYTF. Written as DNA, the CDR3 is TGTGCCAGTAGCATACCCGGCGGGGTTTATGGCTACACCTTC.

V is TRBV6-5 and J is TRBJ2-7, with 10 nucleotides matching TRBD1. Germline-derived CDR1 and CDR2 are MNHEY and SVGAGI. CDR3 length equals 15 residues. The V segment lost 5 bases and the J segment 10 bases; nucleotides outside the gene matches: 14. CDR3 residues: CASSPQTGGWEIQYF. CDR3 nucleotide sequence: TGTGCCAGCAGTCCCCAGACAGGGGGCTGGGAGATCCAGTACTTC.

This chain connects TRBV6-2 or TRBV6-3 to TRBJ1-5; D might be TRBD1 (6 bases). Between the trimmed V and J ends, which lost 10 bases and 0 bases, there was a span of 25 bases. The CDR3 extends over 18 amino acids. Germline assignment: CDR1 MNHEY and CDR2 SVGEGT. This CDR3 reads CANRRGIRQEYSNQPQHF. The CDR3 bases are TGTGCCAACAGAAGAGGGATAAGACAGGAGTATAGCAATCAGCCCCAGCATTTT.

In its sample, this clonotype was seen many times. This chain uses TRBV20-1 with TRBJ2-7; 7 bases are a match to TRBD1. Trimming cost V 3 bases and J 0 bases; bases outside gene matches: 5. Germline V gene lookup returns CDR1 DFQATT and CDR2 SNEGSKA (reference sequence). The CDR3 covers 14 residues. The CDR3 reads CSARGTASSYEQYF. In nucleotides, the CDR3 is TGCAGTGCTAGGGGGACAGCGAGCTCCTACGAGCAGTACTTC.

The V call is TRBV28, the J call TRBJ1-4; D is unresolved. The CDR3 extends over 15 amino acids. Germline loops: CDR1 MDHEN, CDR2 SYDVKM. The V gene lost 4 bases and the J gene lost 4 bases, with 13 bases spanning the gap. CDR3 bases: TGTGCCAGCAGTTCCCTAGTGCGCCATAATGAAAAACTGTTTTTT. This codes for CASSSLVRHNEKLFF.

As for this clonotype: A much more abundant neighbour one base away suggests this may be a read error. This rearrangement joins TRBV7-2 to TRBJ2-1; TRBD1 matches at 7 bases. The end of the DNA fits TRBJ2-7 better, so the J call may be wrong. The CDR3 runs 15 residues. Germline V gene data show CDR1 as SGHTA and CDR2 as FQGNSA. The CDR3 reads CASSQRGRGYNEQYF. DNA of the CDR3: TGTGCCAGCAGCCAGAGGGGGCGCGGGTACAATGAGCAGTACTTC.

This clonotype was seen at least ten times. The chain employs TRBV12-3 or TRBV12-4 and TRBJ1-2; tentatively, D is TRBD1 (5 bases). Trimming took 5 bases from V and 2 from J, leaving 12 bases between them. The CDR3 spans 14 residues. The CDR3, as DNA: TGTGCCAGCAGTCCCATGGGGGTAAACTATGGCTACACCTTC. This codes for CASSPMGVNYGYTF.

This clonotype occurred once. V and J are TRBV7-3 and TRBJ2-1; D gene unclear. Trimming left V 2 bases short and J 2 bases short, with 16 bases between. Germline V lookup: CDR1 SGHTA, CDR2 FQGTGA. CDR3 length equals 17 residues. The CDR3 DNA follows: TGTGCCAGCAGCTTATATGTGGACCGGGTAGCCTACAATGAGCAGTTCTTC. Its translation is CASSLYVDRVAYNEQFF.

This clonotype appeared a few times. CDR3 in DNA: TGTGCCAGCAGAAAGACGGGACAGGGGATTTCCTACGAGCAGTACTTC. Protein product: CASRKTGQGISYEQYF. The gene calls are TRBV2 and TRBJ2-7, with 10 positions matching TRBD1. Germline trimming cut 6 bases from V and 1 base from J; bases unmatched to any gene: 9. CDR1 is SNHLY, CDR2 FYNNEI, per germline. This CDR3 comprises 16 residues.

This clonotype was detected a few times. The chain has TRBV4-1 and TRBJ2-1; a possible D gene is TRBD2 (7 bases). The CDR3 sequence is 16 residues long. V was shortened by 1 base and J by 2 bases, with 12 bases between the two germline ends. The germline V gene encodes CDR1 MGHRA and CDR2 YSYEKL. The CDR3 loop is CASSQVRGGPYNEQFF. In nucleotides, the CDR3 is TGCGCCAGCAGCCAAGTAAGGGGGGGGCCCTACAATGAGCAGTTCTTC.

This clonotype was seen a handful of times. The rearrangement uses TRBV9 and TRBJ1-4; no clear D gene. The V and J ends lost 3 bases and 8 bases respectively, with 11 bases between them. Germline lookup yields CDR1 SGDLS and CDR2 YYNGEE. The CDR3 contains 13 residues. As DNA, the CDR3 is TGTGCCAGCAGCGACGGAAAGGGCGAAAAACTGTTTTTT. Amino acids: CASSDGKGEKLFF.

The chain carries TRBV7-9 and TRBJ1-1, with a weak D call TRBD1 (6 bases). Germline-derived CDR1 and CDR2 are SEHNR and FQNEAQ (reference sequence). The ends were cut back, 4 bases at V and 10 bases at J, with 13 bases in the middle. The CDR3 runs to 12 residues. The CDR3 region has the DNA TGTGCCAGCAGCTCGGACAGTTTTCCAGCTTTCTTT. Translated, it gives CASSSDSFPAFF.

As to this clonotype: At one boundary the junction diverges from the germline segment, which might be a read error. This chain connects TRBV11-1 to TRBJ1-1, with D maybe TRBD1 (5 bases). This CDR3 region has 20 residues. The germline gives CDR1 SGHAT, CDR2 FQDESV (reference sequence). In DNA, the CDR3 is TGTGTCAGCAGCCAACTAGGATCACTCCACGTCGAGGGGCTCAACACTGAAGCTTTCTTT. Encoded protein: CVSSQLGSLHVEGLNTEAFF.